This T cell receptor (beta chain) is from a study of high-grade serous ovarian cancer treatment subgroups. Study details: Samples averaged around 13,000 reads and about 7,100 unique TCR beta rearrangements.

This clone was counted between two and nine times. Its antigen is currently unknown. The germline gene is not matched at one end of the junction; a read error may be the cause. Clones were sequenced by immunoSEQ multiplex PCR, and TCRdb holds only the in-frame ones, with some missing. Among approximately 17,000 clones, approximately 71% were seen once, and the ten largest hold more than 3.5%. Findings of the study overall: Tumors within one patient showed repertoire similarity of 0.11 to 0.79. TCR clonal relatedness correlated positively with neoantigen level.

The V gene's germline CDR1 is SSHAT and CDR2 FNYEAQ (reference sequence). CDR3 length: 15 residues. The tumor samples were collected prior to definitive surgery or chemotherapy. The sequencing sample was made of tumor tissue. V gene TRBV7-7 combines with J gene TRBJ1-3, with D perhaps matching TRBD1 (5 bases). This receptor was identified in a human donor with high-grade serous ovarian cancer. CDR3 region: CASSPSAAGTHTIYF. CDR3 in DNA: TGTGCTAGCAGCCCCTCCGCGGCAGGGACGCACACCATATATTTT. The full variable domain, completed using reference TRBV7-7 and TRBJ1-3, is GAGVSQSPRYKVTKRGQDVTLRCDPISSHATLYWYQQALGQGPEFLTYFNYEAQPDKSGLPSDRFSAERPEGSISTLTIQRTEQRDSAMYRCASSPSAAGTHTIYFGEGSWLTVV.